This T cell receptor beta chain was recorded in a study of control samples from healthy donors and cancer patients. The CDR3 extends over 17 amino acids. Trimming shortened V by 0 bases and J by 4 bases, and 19 bases separated the two germline ends. CDR1 and CDR2 (germline): SGHRS, YFSETQ. Sequencing used immunoSEQ multiplex PCR; TCRdb keeps in-frame clones, though not all of them. There are approximately 94,000 clones in the sample; 80% to 95% occur only once, and 0.92% lies in the top ten. This clone was observed at least ten times. The source material was blood. The V call is TRBV5-1, the J call TRBJ1-1, with D unclear. This clonotype originated in a woman in her twenties or thirties in good health. In DNA form, the CDR3 reads TGCGCCAGCAGCTTGGCACGGACGGGAACCGGGAGCACTGAAGCTTTCTTT. Protein sequence: CASSLARTGTGSTEAFF.